One sample yielded the 13 T cell receptor beta chains listed below, sequenced in a study of Graves' ophthalmopathy and Graves' hyperthyroidism. The sequenced template was RNA, covering the TCR beta CDR3 region. Investigators did first-round RT-PCR with HTBI primers, then second-round multiplex PCR. TCRdb re-analysed the multiplex PCR reads in MiXCR, keeping a single row per CDR3 protein. The data show hundreds of thousands of distinct CDR3 sequences, about 44% seen once. Material for sequencing was peripheral blood. The receptor set was obtained from an adult man with Graves' ophthalmopathy.

Ten or more counts support this clonotype. This rearrangement joins TRBV19 to TRBJ1-2, with D possibly matching TRBD1 (6 bases). The germline CDR1 and CDR2 sequences are LNHDA and SQIVND (reference sequence). Trimming removed 5 bases from V and 6 bases from J, with 13 bases in between. The CDR3 loop spans 13 amino acids. The CDR3 region is CASSDIRGDGYTF. The CDR3 bases are TGTGCCAGTAGTGATATCAGGGGCGATGGCTACACCTTC.

This clonotype was seen repeatedly, ten times or more. CDR3 protein: CASSVGRGSSGNTIYF. CDR3 nucleotides: TGTGCCAGCAGCGTAGGCAGGGGTTCCTCTGGAAACACCATATATTTT. This chain uses TRBV9 with TRBJ1-3; a possible D gene is TRBD1 (6 bases). This CDR3 has 16 residues. Trimming stripped 0 bases from V and 0 bases from J, with 10 bases between. Germline V gene lookup returns CDR1 SGDLS and CDR2 YYNGEE.

As for this clonotype: Since the CDR3 does not end with the conserved phenylalanine or tryptophan, this likely comes from a read error. This chain connects TRBV11-2 to TRBJ2-7; a possible D gene is TRBD1 (6 bases). CDR3 length equals 17 residues. V was cut by 4 bases and J by 2 bases, with 21 bases left in between. Germline CDR1 reads SGHAT; CDR2 reads FQNNGV. CDR3: CASSSTRGTKKTYEQYC. In DNA form, the CDR3 reads TGTGCCAGCAGCTCAACACGTGGGACAAAGAAAACCTACGAGCAGTACTGC.

A note on this clonotype: The germline gene is not matched at one end of the junction; a read error may be the cause. The rearrangement uses TRBV10-3 and TRBJ1-4; TRBD1 might be the D (5 bases). This CDR3 comprises 17 residues. CDR1 and CDR2 from the germline V gene are ENHRY and SYGVKD. CDR3 DNA sequence: TGTGCCAGCAGTTATGACCTCGGGGGGTCAACTAATGAAAAACTGTTTTTT. This sequence encodes CASSYDLGGSTNEKLFF.

This clonotype was seen ten or more times. The genes are TRBV7-9 and TRBJ2-2, with unresolved D. Trimming removed 5 bases at V and 0 bases at J, with 7 bases between. The CDR3 loop spans 14 amino acids. CDR1 is SEHNR, CDR2 FQNEAQ, per germline (reference sequence). The CDR3 sequence: CASSRTANTGELFF. The CDR3 region has the DNA TGTGCCAGCAGCAGAACGGCGAACACCGGGGAGCTGTTTTTT.

This clonotype has more than one count but fewer than ten. This rearrangement joins TRBV5-6 to TRBJ1-3; no firm D call. The CDR3 has 13 residues. In germline, CDR1 is SGHDT, CDR2 YYEEEE. Trimming removed 5 bases at V and 6 bases at J, with 12 bases between. CDR3 nucleotide sequence: TGTGCCAGCAGTTTAGGGATCACAAACACCATATATTTT. It yields the protein CASSLGITNTIYF.

The sample holds one count of this clonotype. This sequence may be a read error, since a much larger clone differs from it by one base. J is TRBJ1-1 and V is TRBV25-1; TRBD1 might be the D (5 bases). CDR3 length: 11 amino acids. The germline gives CDR1 MGHDK, CDR2 SYGVNS. CDR3 DNA: TGTGTCAGCAGTGAGGGACTTGAAGCTTTCTTT. It is translated as CVSSEGLEAFF.

In this sample, this clonotype turned up a few times. The chain uses TRBV19 and TRBJ1-2, with D hard to call. CDR1 and CDR2 from the germline V gene are LNHDA and SQIVND (reference sequence). The CDR3 spans 16 residues. The ends were cut back, 1 base at V and 3 bases at J, with 15 bases in the middle. CDR3 sequence reads: CASSIVGLRRDYGYTF. The DNA for the CDR3 is TGTGCCAGTAGTATAGTGGGCTTACGGCGGGACTATGGCTACACCTTC.

This clonotype was detected a few times. This sequence joins TRBV9 and TRBJ1-5, with no clear D. The CDR3 runs to 15 residues. Trimming cost V 1 base and J 0 bases, with 8 bases left between them. Germline V gives CDR1 SGDLS, CDR2 YYNGEE. The CDR3 region has the DNA TGTGCCAGCAGCGTATCGGGGAATAGCAATCAGCCCCAGCATTTT. It is translated as CASSVSGNSNQPQHF.

The gene calls are TRBV9 and TRBJ1-1; TRBD1 might be the D (5 bases). This CDR3 spans 15 amino acids. Germline V lookup: CDR1 SGDLS, CDR2 YYNGEE. V was clipped by 0 bases and J by 4 bases, with 13 bases between them. In DNA, the CDR3 is TGTGCCAGCAGCGTAGCCGGGGGAGAGGCCACTGAAGCTTTCTTT. Translated, it gives CASSVAGGEATEAFF.

The chain's CDR3 is CASSSAGGRIAFF. CDR3 nucleotides: TGTGCCAGCAGTTCTGCAGGGGGCCGGATCGCTTTCTTT. This chain uses TRBV25-1 with TRBJ1-1; TRBD1 aligns across 8 bases. CDR1 MGHDK and CDR2 SYGVNS come from the germline V gene. This CDR3 has 13 amino acids. The V and J ends lost 5 bases and 11 bases, in that order; junction bases with no gene match: 10.

The chain couples TRBV12-3 or TRBV12-4 to TRBJ1-5, with TRBD1 matching over 11 bases. CDR3 size: 15 residues. V gave up 1 base and J gave up 8 bases; unmatched junction bases: 4. The CDR3 DNA is TGTGCCAGCAGTTTAGGCGGACAGGGGGCGGAGCCCCAGCATTTT. It translates to CASSLGGQGAEPQHF.

This clonotype came up many times. V gene TRBV25-1 combines with J gene TRBJ1-3; D is undetermined. The CDR3 is 17 residues long. CDR1 MGHDK and CDR2 SYGVNS come from the germline V gene. V dropped 1 base and J dropped 0 bases, with 13 bases sitting between them. The CDR3 spells CASSEFSGVNSGNTIYF. The DNA of the CDR3 is TGTGCCAGCAGTGAATTTAGCGGGGTAAACTCTGGAAACACCATATATTTT.